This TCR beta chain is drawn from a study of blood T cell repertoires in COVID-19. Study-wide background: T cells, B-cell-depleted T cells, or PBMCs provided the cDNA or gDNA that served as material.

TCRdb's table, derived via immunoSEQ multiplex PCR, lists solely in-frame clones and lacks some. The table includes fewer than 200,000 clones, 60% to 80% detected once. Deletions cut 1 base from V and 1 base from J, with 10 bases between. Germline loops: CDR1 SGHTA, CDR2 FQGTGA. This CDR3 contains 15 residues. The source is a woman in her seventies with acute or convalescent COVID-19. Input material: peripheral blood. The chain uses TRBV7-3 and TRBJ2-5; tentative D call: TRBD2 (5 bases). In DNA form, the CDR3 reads TGTGCCAGCAGCTTAAACCCGGGAACCCAAGAGACCCAGTACTTC. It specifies CASSLNPGTQETQYF.